This TCR beta chain was identified in a study of cytomegalovirus exposure and HLA in healthy donors. Study-level points and caveats: Associated with cytomegalovirus, according to the listing, were 150 to 200 TCR beta chains. Sequencing depth across donors, presence/absence analyses assumed, was roughly uniform. For TCR beta chains, V- and J-gene trimming was later linked to a missense DCLRE1C variant. Diagnosis of cytomegalovirus status made by the classifier reportedly showed high specificity and sensitivity.

Primers: 60 Vbeta forward and 13 Jbeta reverse. Produced via immunoSEQ multiplex PCR; TCRdb's table is partial and in-frame only. This sample has 200,000 to 250,000 clones, with about 72% found just once. With 4 bases clipped from V and 9 bases from J, the junction kept 17 bases outside the gene matches. CDR3 length: 17 residues. Germline lookup yields CDR1 LNHDA and CDR2 SQIVND (reference sequence). About this clone itself: Its target is unknown.

Sequenced material: PBMCs. This sequence originates from a male donor in good health and CMV-seronegative. V usage is TRBV19 and J usage is TRBJ2-1, with 8 bases lining up with TRBD2. The CDR3 spells CASSTSMASGSHSEQFF. The CDR3 DNA follows: TGTGCCAGTAGTACTTCGATGGCGAGCGGGAGTCATAGTGAGCAGTTCTTC.